This TCR beta chain was found in a study of blood T cell repertoires in COVID-19. Overall study: Both acute and convalescent COVID-19 samples were obtained from the United States, Italy and Spain. Sample material is recorded as cDNA or gDNA derived from T cells, B-cell-depleted T cells, or PBMCs.

Per the authors' pipeline: Counts of nucleated cells, estimated from reference gene primer amplification, were obtained. Generated by immunoSEQ multiplex PCR, the TCRdb table keeps only in-frame clones and is missing some. V and J calls and clone size follow that table, whereas D and trimming were derived from the DNA. The profile shows 210,000 or so clones, roughly 84% of them singletons. Germline V CDR1 and CDR2: GTSNPN, SVGIG (reference sequence). The CDR3 length is 19 residues. Trimming cost V 1 base and J 0 bases; bases outside gene matches: 11. Sample: peripheral blood. The receptor's source is a woman between 40 and 55 years old who had recovered from COVID-19. This chain links TRBV30 with TRBJ2-6, with 8 bases lining up with TRBD1. The CDR3 is CAWSALDGQGRSGANVLTF. CDR3 nucleotides: TGTGCCTGGAGTGCCTTGGACGGACAGGGACGCTCTGGGGCCAACGTCCTGACTTTC.